What follows describes a single TCR beta chain. The specificity of this receptor is unknown. Base qualities are not provided; no much larger clone lies one nucleotide away. These data come from a study of blood T cell repertoires in COVID-19 (dated by TCRdb to the early 2020s). As for the study more broadly: Collaborator samples came from the United States, Italy and Spain and covered acute and convalescent phases of COVID-19. The dataset comprised deeply sampled blood TCRbeta repertoires from subjects exposed to, actively infected with, or recovered from COVID-19. The prospective study material was composed of cDNA or gDNA derived from T cells, B-cell-depleted T cells, or PBMCs. Where available, HLA class I and class II types were obtained from metadata supplied by the sample provider rather than from assay-based typing. The repertoires were released in a freely available public database intended as a resource for research on the immune response to SARS-CoV-2. The samples were drawn from two sources: the first 160 participants of the ongoing ImmuneRACE study, and 950 to 1,500 subjects contributed by 6 global collaborators. Sample metadata almost always included a de-identified subject ID, COVID-19 status, age in years and sex.

TCRbeta CDR3 regions were amplified from genomic DNA by means of the immunoSEQ Assay, a bias-controlled multiplex PCR. Per the original workflow: Nucleated cell counts per sample were estimated from amplification of reference gene primers within the assay. To quantify the absolute abundance of each unique TCRbeta CDR3 rearrangement, sequence reads were collapsed and filtered. For each sample, productive Simpson clonality was calculated as the square root of Simpson's diversity index across productive rearrangements. The immuneACCESS repertoire file appears here via TCRdb, limited to in-frame rearrangements. These files lack a portion of the clones; in checked studies, under half of the deficit traces to unresolved V genes, and the cause of the others is not known. V and J calls and clone size are copied from that table; D and trimming were computed from the DNA. This sample holds around 310,000 clones; 75% to 90% were observed only once. The ten largest account for over 8% of the sample.

Study-wide conclusions, independent of this receptor: How much clinical and demographic metadata was included differed by source and by participant, and the metadata was provided uncurated.

In the prospective study, participants were about 18 to 95 years old, resided in about 25 geographic areas of the United States, and were enrolled through a virtual design. Cohort assignment in the prospective study relied on participant-reported clinical history from a screening survey and a study questionnaire. Recovered participants in ImmuneRACE Cohort 3 were defined as having two consecutive negative NP/OP PCR tests, clearance from a healthcare professional, or resolution of symptoms. Each participant in the prospective study had whole blood, serum and a nasopharyngeal or oropharyngeal swab collected by mobile phlebotomists. Prospective study participants could optionally give additional blood draws and questionnaires over an approximately two-month period. Before DNA extraction, blood samples from the prospective study were shipped at room temperature or frozen. Measured from the cysteine to the phenylalanine, the CDR3 is 13 residues long. The DNA shown is the 39-base CDR3, in frame from base 1. V and J lose 7 bases and 4 bases, and a span of 8 bases separates them.

Sequencing used PBMCs or T cells enriched from blood (not recorded which). The TCR was taken from a woman aged 40 to 50 who had recovered from COVID-19. The chain uses TRBV12-3 or TRBV12-4 and TRBJ2-6; no confident D gene assignment can be made. DNA sequence: TGTGCCAGCACCCACTCCGGGGCCAACGTCCTGACTTTC. This is translated as CASTHSGANVLTF.